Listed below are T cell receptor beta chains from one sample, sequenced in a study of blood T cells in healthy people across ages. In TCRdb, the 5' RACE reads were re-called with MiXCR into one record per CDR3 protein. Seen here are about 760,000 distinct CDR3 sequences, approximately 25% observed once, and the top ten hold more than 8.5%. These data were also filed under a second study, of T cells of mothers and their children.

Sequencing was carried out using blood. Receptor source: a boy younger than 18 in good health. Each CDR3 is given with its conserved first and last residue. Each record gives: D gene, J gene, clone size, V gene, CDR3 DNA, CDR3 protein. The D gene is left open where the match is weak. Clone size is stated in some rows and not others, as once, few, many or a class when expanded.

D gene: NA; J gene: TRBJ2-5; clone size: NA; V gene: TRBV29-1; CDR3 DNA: TGCAGCGCTCAATTAACCGGGGAGACCCAGTACTTC; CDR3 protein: CSAQLTGETQYF
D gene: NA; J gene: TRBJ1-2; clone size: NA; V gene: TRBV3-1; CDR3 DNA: TGTGCCAGCAGCTTCCTGCTGGATCGTTATGGCTACACCTTC; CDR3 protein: CASSFLLDRYGYTF
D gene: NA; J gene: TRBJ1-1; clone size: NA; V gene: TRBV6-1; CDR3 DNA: TGTGCCAGCAGTGAAGTTTATTTGAACACTGAGGCTTTCTTT; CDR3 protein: CASSEVYLNTEAFF
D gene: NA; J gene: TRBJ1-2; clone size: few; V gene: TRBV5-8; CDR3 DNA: TGTGCCAGCAGCTTGGAGGGCAGGGGCTTTGGCTACACCTTC; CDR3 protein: CASSLEGRGFGYTF
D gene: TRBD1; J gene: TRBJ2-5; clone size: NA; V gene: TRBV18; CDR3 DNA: TGTGCCAGCTCACCACAAGGACAGGGGGCGACCCAGTACTTC; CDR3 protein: CASSPQGQGATQYF
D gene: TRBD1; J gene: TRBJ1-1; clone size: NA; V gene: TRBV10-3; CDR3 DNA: TGTGCCATCAGTCTCGACAGGGGGCTCGGGACTGAAGCTTTCTTT; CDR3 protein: CAISLDRGLGTEAFF
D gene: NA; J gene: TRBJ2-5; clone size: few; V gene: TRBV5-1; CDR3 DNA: TGCGCCAGCAGCTCCAAGAAGAATTGGACCCAAGAGACCCAGTACTTC; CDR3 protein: CASSSKKNWTQETQYF
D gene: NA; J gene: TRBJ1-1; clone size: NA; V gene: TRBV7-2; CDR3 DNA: TGTGCCAGCAGCTTAGGATATGAACAGGCTGAAGCTTTCTTT; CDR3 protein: CASSLGYEQAEAFF
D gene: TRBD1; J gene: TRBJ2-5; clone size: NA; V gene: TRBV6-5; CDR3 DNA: TGTGCCAGCAGTTACACACAGGGGTTGGAGACCCAGTACTTC; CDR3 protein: CASSYTQGLETQYF
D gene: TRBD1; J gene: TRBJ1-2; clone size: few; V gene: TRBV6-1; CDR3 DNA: TGTGCCAGCAGAGTCACTTGGGACAGCAAGGGCTACACCTTC; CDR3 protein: CASRVTWDSKGYTF
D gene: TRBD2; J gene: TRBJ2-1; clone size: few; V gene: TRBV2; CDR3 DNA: TGTGCCAGCAGTGAGACTAGCGGGAGTCAGTATGAGCAGTTCTTC; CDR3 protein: CASSETSGSQYEQFF
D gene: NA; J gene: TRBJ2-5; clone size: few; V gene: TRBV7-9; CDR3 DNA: TGTGCCAGCAGCCAACTTGGGCCCCAAGAGACCCAGTACTTC; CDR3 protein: CASSQLGPQETQYF
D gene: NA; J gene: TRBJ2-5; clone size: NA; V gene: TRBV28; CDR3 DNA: TGTGCCAGTACGCCAGAGGTAGACGAGACCCAGTACTTC; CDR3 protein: CASTPEVDETQYF
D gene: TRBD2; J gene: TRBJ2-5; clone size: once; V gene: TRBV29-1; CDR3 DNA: TGCAGCGTTGAAGGGCGGGAGGTAGAGACCCAGTACTTC; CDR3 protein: CSVEGREVETQYF
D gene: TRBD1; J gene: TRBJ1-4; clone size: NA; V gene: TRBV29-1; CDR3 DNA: TGCAGCGTTGAAGATTACGGGACAGGGGACGAAAAACTGTTCTTT; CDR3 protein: CSVEDYGTGDEKLFF
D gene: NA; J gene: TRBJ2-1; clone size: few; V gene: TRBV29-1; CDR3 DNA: TGCAGCGCCCTCGGGAGTTCCTACAATGAGCAGTTCTTC; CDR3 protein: CSALGSSYNEQFF
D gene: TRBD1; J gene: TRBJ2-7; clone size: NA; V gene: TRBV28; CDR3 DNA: TGTGCCAGCCGTGAACCGGGACAGGGAACCTACGAGCAGTACTTC; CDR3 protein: CASREPGQGTYEQYF
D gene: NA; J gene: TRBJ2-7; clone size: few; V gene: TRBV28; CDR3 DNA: TGTGCCAGCAGTCCCCCAGGATGGGGGTTCTCCTACGAGCAGTACTTC; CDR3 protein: CASSPPGWGFSYEQYF
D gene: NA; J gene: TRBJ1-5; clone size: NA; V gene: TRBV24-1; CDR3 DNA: TGTGCCACCAGTGAGGTGGGTACTGATCAGCCCCAGCATTTT; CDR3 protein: CATSEVGTDQPQHF
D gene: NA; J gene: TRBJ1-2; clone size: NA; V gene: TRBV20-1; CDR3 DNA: TGCAGTGCTTTCTCAGGGTTATTAAACTATGGCTTCACCTTC; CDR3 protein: CSAFSGLLNYGFTF
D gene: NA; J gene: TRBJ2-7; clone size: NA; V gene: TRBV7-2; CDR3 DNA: TGTGCCAGCAGCTTGTCAGGGGCCGACGAGCAGTACTTC; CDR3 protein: CASSLSGADEQYF
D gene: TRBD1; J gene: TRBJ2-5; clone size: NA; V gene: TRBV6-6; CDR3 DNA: TGTGCCAGCAGTCGGGACAGCACCCAAGAGACCCAGTACTTC; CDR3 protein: CASSRDSTQETQYF